These 30 T cell receptor beta chains came from one sample sequenced in a study of T cell changes during pregnancy in multiple sclerosis. Using immunoSEQ multiplex PCR, the repertoire was profiled, and TCRdb retains in-frame clones only, with some absent. Here the sample spans 47,000 or so clones, around 87% being singletons. Sample: peripheral blood, taken after pregnancy. The receptors derive from a female donor in good health, enrolled as a control in a pregnancy study.

The rearrangement joins TRBV27 to TRBJ2-1; D perhaps matches TRBD2 (5 bases). In germline, CDR1 is MNHEY, CDR2 SMNVEV (reference sequence). V gave up 6 bases and J gave up 5 bases, with 14 bases separating them. The CDR3 sequence is 14 residues long. CDR3 protein: CASRGWTQHNEQFF. CDR3 sequence (DNA): TGTGCCAGCAGGGGATGGACTCAACACAATGAGCAGTTCTTC.

The chain links TRBV7-8 to TRBJ2-7; 7 positions agree with TRBD2. With 5 bases clipped from V and 7 bases from J, the junction kept 14 bases outside the gene matches. Germline V gene data show CDR1 as SGHVS and CDR2 as FQNEAQ. The CDR3 runs to 15 residues. This CDR3 is CASSPRTRPPEEQYF. The CDR3 region has the DNA TGTGCCAGCAGCCCTCGGACTAGGCCCCCAGAGGAGCAGTACTTC.

This clone was seen a handful of times. The gene calls are TRBV28 and TRBJ1-1, with D unclear. Germline CDR1 reads MDHEN; CDR2 reads SYDVKM. Trimming took off 5 bases at V and 5 bases at J, with 12 bases between the two ends. There are 13 residues in the CDR3. CDR3 nucleotide sequence: TGTGCCAGCAGTCCGTCCTCCCGGACTGAAGCTTTCTTT. Amino acid sequence: CASSPSSRTEAFF.

This clone was observed a handful of times. This CDR3 is CAWTGRNTIYF. CDR3 sequence (DNA): TGTGCCTGGACAGGGAGAAACACCATATATTTT. The chain employs TRBV30 and TRBJ1-3; D might be TRBD1 (5 bases). CDR3 length: 11 amino acids. V shed 4 bases and J shed 5 bases, with 6 bases lying between them. Per the germline V gene, CDR1 is GTSNPN and CDR2 is SVGIG (reference sequence).

This chain connects TRBV19 to TRBJ1-1, with 9 bases aligning to TRBD1. The CDR3 has 18 amino acids. Germline values: CDR1 LNHDA, CDR2 SQIVND (reference sequence). Trimming at V came to 0 bases and at J to 3 bases, leaving 11 bases not matched to a gene. The CDR3 DNA is TGTGCCAGTAGTATAGAAGTGACAGGGGGAAGGATCGACACTGAAGCTTTCTTT. It yields the protein CASSIEVTGGRIDTEAFF. Based on the CDR3 plus reference TRBV19 and TRBJ1-1, the full variable domain is DGGITQSPKYLFRKEGQNVTLSCEQNLNHDAMYWYRQDPGQGLRLIYYSQIVNDFQKGDIAEGYSVSREKKESFPLTVTSAQKNPTAFYLCASSIEVTGGRIDTEAFFGQGTRLTVV.

The chain has TRBV5-4 and TRBJ2-5, with 10 bases lining up with TRBD1. With V trimmed by 2 bases and J by 7 bases, 11 bases remained unmatched. The CDR3 extends over 16 amino acids. The V gene's germline CDR1 is SGHNT and CDR2 YYREEE (reference sequence). The CDR3 loop is CASSLVSRQGAGTQYF. DNA of the CDR3: TGTGCCAGCAGCTTAGTGTCACGACAGGGGGCTGGGACCCAGTACTTC. The entire variable domain, with the rest obtained from reference TRBV5-4 and TRBJ2-5, is as follows: ETGVTQSPTHLIKTRGQQVTLRCSSQSGHNTVSWYQQALGQGPQFIFQYYREEENGRGNFPPRFSGLQFPNYSSELNVNALELDDSALYLCASSLVSRQGAGTQYFGPGTRLLVL.

CDR3 DNA: TGTGCCAGCAGTGAATTCGGAGGGAGTAGGACTGAAGCTTTCTTT. This codes for CASSEFGGSRTEAFF. The chain is built from TRBV6-1 and TRBJ1-1; D is ambiguous. Between the trimmed V and J ends, which lost 2 bases and 5 bases, there was a span of 15 bases. Germline values: CDR1 MNHNS, CDR2 SASEGT. The CDR3 is made up of 15 amino acids.

The rearrangement joins TRBV7-9 to TRBJ2-6; 7 bases line up with TRBD2. Germline-derived CDR1 and CDR2 are SEHNR and FQNEAQ (reference sequence). The CDR3 loop spans 16 amino acids. V gave up 5 bases and J gave up 2 bases; unmatched junction bases: 6. DNA of the CDR3: TGTGCCAGCAGCGAGACTAGCCCCCCTGGGGCCAACGTCCTGACTTTC. Amino acid sequence: CASSETSPPGANVLTF.

The chain carries TRBV28 and TRBJ2-7; maybe TRBD2 (5 bases). The CDR3 loop spans 15 amino acids. The germline CDR1 and CDR2 sequences are MDHEN and SYDVKM. V dropped 4 bases and J dropped 2 bases, with 15 bases sitting between them. CDR3 nucleotides: TGTGCCAGCAGTTCCTTCGGGGTGGGCACCTACGAGCAGTACTTC. Residues: CASSSFGVGTYEQYF.

The chain joins TRBV9 to TRBJ1-2; D is unresolved. V was shortened by 1 base and J by 6 bases, with 10 bases between the two germline ends. Germline V gives CDR1 SGDLS, CDR2 YYNGEE. The CDR3 totals 13 residues. The CDR3 reads CASSVIGGDGYTF. CDR3 sequence (DNA): TGTGCCAGCAGCGTAATCGGCGGGGATGGCTACACCTTC.

The chain joins TRBV7-8 to TRBJ2-7; maybe TRBD1 (6 bases). The CDR3 is 15 residues long. The V gene lost 4 bases and the J gene lost 6 bases, with 19 bases spanning the gap. Germline CDR1 and CDR2: SGHVS and FQNEAQ. CDR3 DNA sequence: TGTGCCAGCAGCTCAGGGGCAAAAGCGGCCGCCGAGCAGTACTTC. This sequence encodes CASSSGAKAAAEQYF. Using reference TRBV7-8 and TRBJ2-7 for the parts outside the CDR3, the full variable domain is GAGVSQSPRYKVAKRGQDVALRCDPISGHVSLFWYQQALGQGPEFLTYFQNEAQLDKSGLPSDRFFAERPEGSVSTLKIQRTQQEDSAVYLCASSSGAKAAAEQYFGPGTRLTVT.

The chain joins TRBV7-7 to TRBJ2-1; possibly TRBD2 for D (6 bases). The CDR3 runs 13 residues. Trimming took off 1 base at V and 8 bases at J, with 9 bases between the two ends. The germline V gene encodes CDR1 SSHAT and CDR2 FNYEAQ (reference sequence). The CDR3 region is CASSLERADEQFF. For the CDR3, the DNA is TGTGCCAGCAGCTTAGAGCGGGCAGATGAGCAGTTCTTC. Full variable domain (outside the CDR3, taken from reference TRBV7-7 and TRBJ2-1): GAGVSQSPRYKVTKRGQDVTLRCDPISSHATLYWYQQALGQGPEFLTYFNYEAQPDKSGLPSDRFSAERPEGSISTLTIQRTEQRDSAMYRCASSLERADEQFFGPGTRLTVL.

V is TRBV10-1 and J is TRBJ2-1; 8 bases agree with TRBD2. This CDR3 has 14 residues. V dropped 1 base and J dropped 9; count of bases not matched to a gene: 5. The germline gives CDR1 WNHNN, CDR2 SYGVQD (reference sequence). The CDR3 loop is CASSELLAGGEQFF. CDR3 DNA sequence: TGCGCCAGCAGTGAGTTGTTGGCGGGAGGTGAGCAGTTCTTC.

The CDR3 sequence: CASHHRGLRSGNTIYF. In DNA, the CDR3 is TGTGCCAGCCACCACAGGGGTTTACGCTCTGGAAACACCATATATTTT. The chain is built from TRBV27 and TRBJ1-3; 7 bases are a match to TRBD1. The CDR3 extends over 16 amino acids. Germline assignment: CDR1 MNHEY and CDR2 SMNVEV (reference sequence). With 8 bases clipped from V and 0 bases from J, the junction kept 10 bases outside the gene matches.

The chain links TRBV4-2 to TRBJ2-6; D perhaps matches TRBD2 (5 bases). This CDR3 contains 17 residues. CDR1 is LGHNA and CDR2 is YNFKEQ in the germline V gene. Trimming cost V 2 bases and J 1 base, with 12 bases left between them. CDR3 sequence (DNA): TGTGCCAGCAGCCAACTCGAGGGCGGGTCTGGGGCCAACGTCCTGACTTTC. It encodes CASSQLEGGSGANVLTF.

V is TRBV15 and J is TRBJ2-7, with 9 bases identical to TRBD1. V trimming: 0 bases; J trimming: 2 bases; junction bases outside the gene matches: 8. The germline gives CDR1 LNHNV, CDR2 YYDKDF (reference sequence). This CDR3 region has 17 residues. CDR3 in amino acids: CATSRDPDRGYTYEQYF. As DNA, the CDR3 is TGTGCCACCAGCAGAGATCCAGACAGGGGGTATACCTACGAGCAGTACTTC.

The chain links TRBV7-9 to TRBJ2-7; possible D gene TRBD2, 6 bases. Per the germline V gene, CDR1 is SEHNR and CDR2 is FQNEAQ (reference sequence). The CDR3 loop spans 13 amino acids. Trimming took off 5 bases at V and 1 base at J, with 9 bases between the two ends. The CDR3 here is CASSRDSSYEQYF. The CDR3 DNA reads as TGTGCCAGCAGCAGGGACTCATCCTACGAGCAGTACTTC. Full variable domain (rest looked up from reference TRBV7-9 and TRBJ2-7): DTGVSQNPRHKITKRGQNVTFRCDPISEHNRLYWYRQTLGQGPEFLTYFQNEAQLEKSRLLSDRFSAERPKGSFSTLEIQRTEQGDSAMYLCASSRDSSYEQYFGPGTRLTVT.

V gene TRBV9 combines with J gene TRBJ2-7; 8 bases match TRBD1. CDR3 length: 17 residues. J was trimmed by 2 bases and V by 0 bases; bases with no gene match: 10. CDR1 and CDR2 (germline): SGDLS, YYNGEE. As DNA, the CDR3 is TGTGCCAGCAGCGTAGCAGGGACAGGTACCTTGACCTACGAGCAGTACTTC. It is translated as CASSVAGTGTLTYEQYF. Complete variable domain (other parts from reference TRBV9 and TRBJ2-7): DSGVTQTPKHLITATGQRVTLRCSPRSGDLSVYWYQQSLDQGLQFLIQYYNGEERAKGNILERFSAQQFPDLHSELNLSSLELGDSALYFCASSVAGTGTLTYEQYFGPGTRLTVT.

This clone was seen only a few times. The rearrangement joins TRBV9 to TRBJ1-2; 10 positions agree with TRBD1. The CDR3 has 15 residues. Unmatched junction bases numbered 9, after V lost 3 bases and J lost 7 bases. Germline CDR1 is SGDLS and CDR2 is YYNGEE. Here the CDR3 reads CASSARTGGDSGYTF. CDR3 in DNA: TGTGCCAGCAGCGCTCGGACAGGGGGTGATTCTGGCTACACCTTC.

This chain uses TRBV11-2 with TRBJ2-7, with 7 bases that match TRBD1. J was trimmed by 1 base and V by 5 bases; bases with no gene match: 5. This CDR3 comprises 14 residues. The germline CDR1 and CDR2 sequences are SGHAT and FQNNGV. Here the CDR3 DNA reads TGTGCCAGCAGCGATTACAGGGGATCCTACGAGCAGTACTTC. This translates into CASSDYRGSYEQYF.

V gene TRBV27 combines with J gene TRBJ1-2, with TRBD1 identical over 7 bases. The CDR3 contains 13 residues. Germline V lookup: CDR1 MNHEY, CDR2 SMNVEV (reference sequence). V gave up 8 bases and J gave up 7 bases; unmatched junction bases: 10. CDR3 nucleotides: TGTGCCAGCCGGGCTGACAGGGTGGCTGGCTACACCTTC. Its protein is CASRADRVAGYTF.

The chain has TRBV4-1 and TRBJ1-6, with 11 bases identical to TRBD1. Germline trimming cut 1 base from V and 5 bases from J; bases unmatched to any gene: 16. Germline lookup yields CDR1 MGHRA and CDR2 YSYEKL. The CDR3 loop spans 21 amino acids. CDR3 in amino acids: CASSQADEARTGGANNSPLHF. The CDR3 region has the DNA TGCGCCAGCAGCCAAGCGGATGAGGCGAGGACAGGGGGCGCAAATAATTCACCCCTCCACTTT.

The rearrangement links TRBV6-5 to TRBJ1-2; D is uncertain. The CDR3 is made up of 13 amino acids. Trimming left V 0 bases short and J 4 bases short, with 6 bases between. Per the germline V gene, CDR1 is MNHEY and CDR2 is SVGAGI. Here the CDR3 DNA reads TGTGCCAGCAGTTACTCTGAGGGCTATGGCTACACCTTC. This translates into CASSYSEGYGYTF.

The rearrangement joins TRBV6-1 to TRBJ1-2; D is perhaps TRBD1 (5 bases). Deletions cut 7 bases from V and 8 bases from J, with 17 bases between. This CDR3 contains 13 residues. CDR1 is MNHNS, CDR2 SASEGT, per germline. CDR3: CASTGHLAGGYTF. CDR3 nucleotides: TGTGCCAGCACCGGACACCTTGCCGGAGGCTACACCTTC.

V and J are TRBV5-6 and TRBJ1-4; 7 positions match TRBD1. The V gene's germline CDR1 is SGHDT and CDR2 YYEEEE. The CDR3 runs to 16 residues. V lost 5 bases, J lost 5 bases, and 12 bases stayed unmatched. CDR3 sequence: CASRNTRGRGNEKLFF. The DNA of the CDR3 is TGTGCCAGCAGAAATACGAGGGGGCGAGGCAATGAAAAACTGTTTTTT.

J is TRBJ2-4 and V is TRBV5-6; 9 bases fit TRBD1. The CDR3 has 18 amino acids. Germline CDR1 is SGHDT and CDR2 is YYEEEE. J was trimmed by 1 base and V by 0 bases; bases with no gene match: 8. The CDR3 region is CASSLAGTGRMAKNIQYF. The CDR3 bases are TGTGCCAGCAGCTTGGCTGGGACAGGGAGGATGGCCAAAAACATTCAGTACTTC.

The genes are TRBV28 and TRBJ1-5; D not resolved. Deletions cut 7 bases from V and 3 bases from J, with 16 bases between. This CDR3 is built from 15 residues. The V gene's germline CDR1 is MDHEN and CDR2 SYDVKM. In DNA form, the CDR3 reads TGTGCCAGCAAAATTGGGCAGGTCAACAATCAGCCCCAGCATTTT. Its translation: CASKIGQVNNQPQHF.

The CDR3 spells CASSWDKSYGYTF. The CDR3 nucleotides read TGCGCCAGCAGCTGGGACAAGAGCTATGGCTACACCTTC. This sequence joins TRBV5-1 and TRBJ1-2; possible D gene TRBD1, 6 bases. CDR1 SGHRS and CDR2 YFSETQ come from the germline V gene. This CDR3 has 13 residues. The ends were cut back, 3 bases at V and 4 bases at J, with 10 bases in the middle.

The J gene is TRBJ1-4, the V gene TRBV7-8, with 9 bases matching TRBD1. Germline V CDR1 and CDR2: SGHVS, FQNEAQ. V trimming: 2 bases; J trimming: 7 bases; junction bases outside the gene matches: 11. CDR3 length: 17 residues. The CDR3 loop reads CASSLTTTGGISEKLFF. CDR3 sequence (DNA): TGTGCCAGCAGCTTAACTACTACAGGGGGCATCTCTGAAAAACTGTTTTTT.

The chain couples TRBV11-2 to TRBJ2-1; TRBD2 agrees at 12 bases. In germline, CDR1 is SGHAT, CDR2 FQNNGV. J was trimmed by 7 bases and V by 5 bases; bases with no gene match: 3. CDR3 length equals 14 residues. The chain's CDR3 is CASSPGLAGNEQFF. The DNA for the CDR3 is TGTGCCAGCAGCCCTGGACTAGCGGGGAATGAGCAGTTCTTC.